This T cell receptor beta chain stems from a study of control samples from healthy donors and cancer patients (dated by TCRdb to 2018 to 2020). Counted from cysteine to phenylalanine, this CDR3 has 14 amino acids. Of all the DNA, just the CDR3 is kept, 42 bases in frame from base 1. Taken from the germline V gene, the CDR1 and CDR2 loops are SGHRS and YFSETQ. Germline trimming amounts to 3 bases on V and 2 bases on J, with 2 as the count of junction bases outside the gene matches. A word on this clone: Its antigen remains unidentified. Per-nucleotide qualities are absent, and no much larger clonotype sits a single base away.

The library was obtained by the immunoSEQ multiplex PCR assay. TCRdb retrieved this table from immuneACCESS and kept in-frame rearrangements only. Not all clones are present; in checked studies, unresolved V genes account for under half, and no reason is known for the remainder. Recorded for this sample are about 140,000 clones; 90% to 95% of them occurred a single time. The ten largest make up about an eighth of the sample. The clonotype originates from a man aged 40-50 years in good health. The rearrangement combines TRBV5-1 with TRBJ1-2; 9 bases in between match TRBD1. What was sequenced was blood. The CDR3 sequence is CASSSDRGNYGYTF. The sequenced DNA is TGCGCCAGCAGCTCCGACAGGGGGAACTATGGCTACACCTTC.